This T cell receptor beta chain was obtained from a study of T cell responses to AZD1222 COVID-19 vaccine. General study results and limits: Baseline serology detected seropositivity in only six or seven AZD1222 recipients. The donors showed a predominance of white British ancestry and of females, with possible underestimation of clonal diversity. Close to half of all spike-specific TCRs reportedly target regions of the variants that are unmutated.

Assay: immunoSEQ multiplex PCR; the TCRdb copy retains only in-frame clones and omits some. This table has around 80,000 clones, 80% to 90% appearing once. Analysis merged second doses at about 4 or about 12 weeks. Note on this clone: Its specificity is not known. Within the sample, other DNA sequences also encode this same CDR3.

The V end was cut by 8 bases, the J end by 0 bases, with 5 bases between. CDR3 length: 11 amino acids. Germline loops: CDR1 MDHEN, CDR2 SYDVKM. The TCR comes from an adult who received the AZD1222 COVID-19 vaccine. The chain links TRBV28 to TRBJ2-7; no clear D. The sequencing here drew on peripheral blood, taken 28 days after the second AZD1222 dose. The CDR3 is CASGPSYEQYF. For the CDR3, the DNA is TGTGCCAGCGGTCCCTCCTACGAGCAGTACTTC.